The rows below give T cell receptor beta chains drawn from one sample of a study of Ad26.COV2.S vaccination and SARS-CoV-2 variants. TCRdb keeps only in-frame clones here, not all; method: immunoSEQ multiplex PCR. This sample has a few hundred thousand clones, with 92% found just once. The specimen comprised peripheral blood, sampled in a trial of Ad26.COV2.S vaccine versus placebo. The receptors were sampled from a person between 18 and 60 years old who received the Ad26.COV2.S COVID-19 vaccine or a placebo. Each CDR3 is given with its conserved first and last residue. The D gene is left open where the match is weak. Only part of the rows carry a size: once, few, many, or a class if the clone is expanded.

J gene: TRBJ2-5; D gene: TRBD2; clone size: NA; V gene: TRBV7-9; CDR3 protein: CASSLGTSGAYQETQYF; CDR3 DNA: TGTGCCAGCAGCTTAGGGACTAGCGGGGCTTACCAAGAGACCCAGTACTTC
J gene: TRBJ1-5; D gene: NA; clone size: NA; V gene: TRBV14; CDR3 protein: CASSQDGVQPQHF; CDR3 DNA: TGTGCCAGCAGCCAAGATGGCGTTCAGCCCCAGCATTTT
J gene: TRBJ1-3; D gene: TRBD1; clone size: NA; V gene: TRBV6-2/TRBV6-3; CDR3 protein: CASSYLPGQGTPNSGNTIYF; CDR3 DNA: TGTGCCAGCAGTTACTTACCGGGACAGGGAACGCCAAACTCTGGAAACACCATATATTTT
J gene: TRBJ1-6; D gene: NA; clone size: NA; V gene: TRBV5-8; CDR3 protein: CASSLSVNSPLHF; CDR3 DNA: TGTGCCAGCAGCTTGTCAGTAAATTCACCCCTCCACTTT
J gene: TRBJ1-5; D gene: NA; clone size: NA; V gene: TRBV19; CDR3 protein: CASATPGVGNQPQHF; CDR3 DNA: TGTGCCAGTGCTACCCCAGGAGTAGGCAATCAGCCCCAGCATTTT
J gene: TRBJ2-2; D gene: TRBD2; clone size: NA; V gene: TRBV9; CDR3 protein: CASSSPPGGLATGELFF; CDR3 DNA: TGTGCCAGCAGCTCCCCCCCGGGGGGACTAGCGACCGGGGAGCTGTTTTTT
J gene: TRBJ2-5; D gene: NA; clone size: once; V gene: TRBV30; CDR3 protein: CAWSVRLQETQYF; CDR3 DNA: TGTGCCTGGAGTGTGCGTCTTCAAGAGACCCAGTACTTC
J gene: TRBJ2-7; D gene: TRBD2; clone size: NA; V gene: TRBV5-6; CDR3 protein: CASSLGLAGVRSYEQYF; CDR3 DNA: TGTGCCAGCAGCTTGGGACTAGCGGGGGTTCGCTCCTACGAGCAGTACTTC
J gene: TRBJ2-5; D gene: NA; clone size: NA; V gene: TRBV5-1; CDR3 protein: CASSLGPGETQYF; CDR3 DNA: TGCGCCAGCAGCTTGGGGCCCGGCGAGACCCAGTACTTC
J gene: TRBJ2-7; D gene: TRBD1; clone size: NA; V gene: TRBV3-1/TRBV3-2; CDR3 protein: CASSYPGTGSYEQYF; CDR3 DNA: TGTGCCAGCAGCTATCCCGGGACAGGATCCTACGAGCAGTACTTC
J gene: TRBJ2-7; D gene: TRBD1; clone size: NA; V gene: TRBV9; CDR3 protein: CASSGDRDEQYF; CDR3 DNA: TGTGCCAGCAGCGGGGACAGGGACGAGCAGTACTTC
J gene: TRBJ2-7; D gene: TRBD1; clone size: NA; V gene: TRBV4-3; CDR3 protein: CASSRDRVREQYF; CDR3 DNA: TGCGCCAGCAGCCGAGACAGGGTTCGCGAGCAGTACTTC
J gene: TRBJ1-1; D gene: NA; clone size: NA; V gene: TRBV6-5; CDR3 protein: CASSYGRRDTEAFF; CDR3 DNA: TGTGCCAGCAGTTACGGGAGGCGGGACACTGAAGCTTTCTTT
J gene: TRBJ2-3; D gene: TRBD1; clone size: NA; V gene: TRBV3-1/TRBV3-2; CDR3 protein: CASSQTGGKLYTQYF; CDR3 DNA: TGTGCCAGCAGCCAAACAGGGGGCAAGCTATATACGCAGTATTTT
J gene: TRBJ2-7; D gene: TRBD1; clone size: NA; V gene: TRBV27; CDR3 protein: CASRRTGAHTYEQYF; CDR3 DNA: TGTGCCAGCAGGAGGACAGGGGCCCACACCTACGAGCAGTACTTC
J gene: TRBJ1-1; D gene: TRBD1; clone size: once; V gene: TRBV9; CDR3 protein: CASSAGGFTEAFF; CDR3 DNA: TGTGCCAGCAGCGCAGGGGGCTTCACTGAAGCTTTCTTT